These 21 T cell receptor beta chains originate from one sample sequenced in a study of control samples from healthy donors and cancer patients. Using immunoSEQ multiplex PCR, the repertoire was profiled, and TCRdb retains in-frame clones only, with some absent. The repertoire holds approximately 130,000 clones, 70% to 90% seen once, with around 3% in the top ten. The sequencing input was blood. These receptors were taken from a man in his sixties in good health.

The genes are TRBV25-1 and TRBJ1-1; D ambiguous. Germline values: CDR1 MGHDK, CDR2 SYGVNS. The V end lost 4 bases, the J end lost 8 bases, and 8 bases lay between the germline ends. The CDR3 loop spans 11 amino acids. CDR3 bases: TGTGCCAGCAGTGCCGGTTGGGAAGCTTTCTTT. Its protein product is CASSAGWEAFF.

This clone was counted a single time. The same CDR3 can be traced to other DNA sequences in this sample. This chain uses TRBV7-2 with TRBJ1-2, with a possible D match to TRBD1 (5 bases). Trimming took off 3 bases at V and 4 bases at J, with 12 bases between the two ends. CDR3 length: 14 amino acids. The germline CDR1 and CDR2 sequences are SGHTA and FQGNSA. The DNA of the CDR3 is TGTGCCAGCAGCTTCGATCGGGACGGCTATGGCTACACCTTC. It is translated as CASSFDRDGYGYTF.

V is TRBV14 and J is TRBJ2-2; D unclear. The CDR3 has 13 amino acids. Germline values: CDR1 SGHDN, CDR2 FVKESK. The V and J ends lost 4 bases and 1 base respectively, with 4 bases between them. Written as DNA, the CDR3 is TGTGCCAGCAGCCTATTGAACACCGGGGAGCTGTTTTTT. This gives the protein CASSLLNTGELFF.

For the CDR3, the DNA is TGTGCCTGGAGTTCAGGACAGCTAAACACTGAAGCTTTCTTT. This gives the protein CAWSSGQLNTEAFF. The chain couples TRBV30 to TRBJ1-1; perhaps TRBD1 as D (6 bases). CDR1 and CDR2 (germline): GTSNPN, SVGIG (reference sequence). CDR3 length: 14 amino acids. Trimming pared 2 bases from V and 2 bases from J, leaving 12 bases between.

The chain links TRBV27 to TRBJ1-6; 7 bases map to TRBD1. This CDR3 spans 16 amino acids. V shed 1 base, J shed 5 bases, and the junction held 5 bases outside the gene matches. Germline lookup yields CDR1 MNHEY and CDR2 SMNVEV (reference sequence). CDR3: CASSLFPGQNNSPLHF. DNA of the CDR3: TGTGCCAGCAGTTTATTTCCGGGACAGAATAATTCACCCCTCCACTTT.

CDR3 in amino acids: CARTGGLERTEAFF. The CDR3 region has the DNA TGTGCCAGGACAGGGGGCCTTGAACGCACTGAAGCTTTCTTT. The chain recombines TRBV2 with TRBJ1-1; 10 positions match TRBD1. V lost 9 bases to trimming and J lost 4 bases; unmatched junction nucleotides: 8. Per the germline V gene, CDR1 is SNHLY and CDR2 is FYNNEI. This CDR3 has 14 amino acids.

This clone was seen a handful of times. This rearrangement joins TRBV7-9 to TRBJ1-2; TRBD1 matches 7 bases. Germline V CDR1 and CDR2: SEHNR, FQNEAQ (reference sequence). Trimming took 0 bases from V and 8 from J; bases not matched to a gene: 6. This CDR3 is built from 14 residues. CDR3 sequence: CASSLAGTAFGYTF. In DNA form, the CDR3 reads TGTGCCAGCAGCTTAGCCGGGACAGCTTTCGGCTACACCTTC.

The chain carries TRBV2 and TRBJ1-2; TRBD1 agrees at 8 bases. In germline, CDR1 is SNHLY, CDR2 FYNNEI. CDR3 length: 15 amino acids. Trimming cost V 5 bases and J 1 base; bases outside gene matches: 6. CDR3 sequence (DNA): TGTGCCAGCAGTACCGACAGGGGAGGTAACTATGGCTACACCTTC. It is translated as CASSTDRGGNYGYTF.

The chain employs TRBV7-2 and TRBJ2-3; D tentatively reads TRBD1 or TRBD2 (5 bases each). This CDR3 spans 12 amino acids. Germline values: CDR1 SGHTA, CDR2 FQGNSA. Between the trimmed V and J ends, which lost 1 base and 9 bases, there was a span of 8 bases. CDR3 sequence: CASSLGGLTQYF. The CDR3 nucleotides read TGTGCCAGCAGCTTAGGGGGGTTAACGCAGTATTTT.

The chain is built from TRBV7-2 and TRBJ1-4; 7 bases are a match to TRBD1. The germline V gene has CDR1 SGHTA and CDR2 FQGNSA. The CDR3 covers 15 residues. V shed 4 bases and J 8 bases; nucleotides not matched to a gene: 10. In DNA, the CDR3 is TGTGCCAGCAGCTCTTCAGGGGGAACAGGCGAAAAACTGTTTTTT. As protein: CASSSSGGTGEKLFF.

This chain links TRBV9 with TRBJ2-3, with D unresolved. V dropped 2 bases and J dropped 0 bases, with 10 bases sitting between them. Germline V gene sequence: CDR1 SGDLS, CDR2 YYNGEE. The CDR3 runs to 15 residues. CDR3 sequence: CASSVAPPSTDTQYF. In nucleotides, the CDR3 is TGTGCCAGCAGCGTGGCCCCCCCTAGCACAGATACGCAGTATTTT.

The chain is built from TRBV7-6 and TRBJ1-5; D is unclear. Germline CDR1 reads SGHVS; CDR2 reads FNYEAQ. Trimming left V 5 bases short and J 0 bases short, with 11 bases between. The CDR3 spans 15 residues. The CDR3 protein is CASSPLSYSNQPQHF. The CDR3 DNA follows: TGTGCCAGCAGCCCCCTGAGCTATAGCAATCAGCCCCAGCATTTT.

This clone was observed a handful of times. The CDR3 sequence: CASSLRGQGQLFF. The CDR3 nucleotides read TGTGCCAGCAGTCTCCGTGGACAGGGGCAACTGTTTTTT. V and J are TRBV27 and TRBJ1-4, with 9 bases identical to TRBD1. Trimming cost V 5 bases and J 12 bases; bases outside gene matches: 7. In germline, CDR1 is MNHEY, CDR2 SMNVEV (reference sequence). This CDR3 has 13 amino acids.

CDR3 sequence reads: CASSLGAGGHGYTF. In DNA, the CDR3 is TGTGCCAGCAGCTTGGGGGCAGGGGGTCATGGCTACACCTTC. The V and J genes are TRBV11-1 and TRBJ1-2; TRBD1 matches at 7 bases. After removal of 3 bases from V and 6 bases from J, the junction contained 7 bases not matched to a gene. The CDR3 has 14 residues. The germline V gene has CDR1 SGHAT and CDR2 FQDESV (reference sequence).

This clone appeared a single time. This chain links TRBV7-2 with TRBJ1-2; the D gene is possibly TRBD1 (6 bases). This CDR3 contains 12 residues. The V gene lost 5 bases and the J gene lost 4 bases, with 8 bases spanning the gap. CDR1 is SGHTA and CDR2 is FQGNSA in the germline V gene. CDR3 in DNA: TGTGCCAGCAGCACACAGGGCTATGGCTACACCTTC. This encodes CASSTQGYGYTF.

The chain is built from TRBV27 and TRBJ2-5, with D tentatively TRBD2 (7 bases). V was clipped by 1 base and J by 4 bases, with 10 bases between them. CDR3 length: 14 residues. From germline, CDR1 is MNHEY and CDR2 SMNVEV (reference sequence). The CDR3 reads CASSLYGGRETQYF. Written as DNA, the CDR3 is TGTGCCAGCAGTTTATACGGGGGGCGAGAGACCCAGTACTTC.

This clone showed up just once. The chain recombines TRBV6-5 with TRBJ2-1, with D tentatively TRBD1 (6 bases). Germline V gene data show CDR1 as MNHEY and CDR2 as SVGAGI. The V end lost 0 bases, the J end lost 6 bases, and 9 bases lay between the germline ends. There are 14 residues in the CDR3. The CDR3 bases are TGTGCCAGCAGTTACTCAACAGGGTTCAATGAGCAGTTCTTC. It yields the protein CASSYSTGFNEQFF.

The rearrangement uses TRBV9 and TRBJ1-2; 9 bases map to TRBD1. Germline trimming cut 3 bases from V and 4 bases from J; bases unmatched to any gene: 1. Germline V lookup: CDR1 SGDLS, CDR2 YYNGEE. The CDR3 consists of 13 residues. As DNA, the CDR3 is TGTGCCAGCAGCGCACAGGGGGCCTATGGCTACACCTTC. Translating it yields CASSAQGAYGYTF.

The V and J genes are TRBV7-3 and TRBJ2-2; unclear D gene. This CDR3 contains 13 residues. Germline lookup yields CDR1 SGHTA and CDR2 FQGTGA. Trimming took off 5 bases at V and 5 bases at J, with 9 bases between the two ends. CDR3 sequence reads: CASSKTVTGELFF. Here the CDR3 DNA reads TGTGCCAGCAGCAAGACGGTTACCGGGGAGCTGTTTTTT.

This rearrangement joins TRBV7-2 to TRBJ2-6, with 9 positions matching TRBD1. The ends lost 9 bases at V and 1 base at J; junction bases unmatched: 4. The CDR3 totals 15 residues. CDR1 is SGHTA, CDR2 FQGNSA, per germline. CDR3 amino acids: CASTGGPSGANVLTF. CDR3 nucleotides: TGTGCCAGTACAGGGGGCCCATCTGGGGCCAACGTCCTGACTTTC.

This clone has only a few counts. This chain links TRBV4-3 with TRBJ2-3, with D possibly TRBD1 on 5 matching bases. Looked up from germline, CDR1 is LGHNA and CDR2 is YSLEER. The CDR3 has 15 amino acids. Between the trimmed V and J ends, which lost 1 base and 0 bases, there was a span of 8 bases. CDR3 nucleotides: TGCGCCAGCAGCCAAGGAGGACAAAGCACAGATACGCAGTATTTT. This encodes CASSQGGQSTDTQYF.